This TCR beta chain was captured by sequencing in a study of sequential checkpoint blockade in melanoma. About the research overall: First-line arms were nivolumab then ipilimumab, or the reverse, randomized 1:1.

Treatment defined: randomized to nivolumab then ipilimumab (arm A) or the reverse (arm B). Profiling relied on immunoSEQ multiplex PCR, and the TCRdb table lists in-frame clones only, not all of them. Here the sample spans about 20,000 clones, over 55% being singletons. As for this clone: The junction does not match germline at one end; this may be a read error.

The germline gives CDR1 MNHNS, CDR2 SASEGT. The CDR3 totals 15 residues. The receptor was derived from a human donor with melanoma. Specimen: CD8+ T cells sorted from blood (inferred from file names), collected from a patient given nivolumab and ipilimumab in sequence. V is TRBV6-1 and J is TRBJ2-1, with 7 nucleotides matching TRBD2. The CDR3 spells CATSPGTTYYNEQFF. The CDR3, as DNA: TGTGCCACCAGTCCTGGGACTACCTACTACAATGAGCAGTTCTTC.